The 9 T cell receptor beta chains below come from one sample, sequenced in a study of blood T cell repertoires in COVID-19. Using immunoSEQ multiplex PCR, the repertoire was profiled, and TCRdb retains in-frame clones only, with some absent. The data hold some 300,000 clones, with about 90% observed a single time. The sequenced material came from PBMCs or T cells enriched from blood (not recorded which). Receptors originate from a woman in her twenties or thirties who had recovered from COVID-19.

The rearrangement links TRBV27 to TRBJ2-6; weak D call: TRBD2 (5 bases). The CDR3 sequence is 13 residues long. Germline-derived CDR1 and CDR2 are MNHEY and SMNVEV (reference sequence). The V and J ends lost 9 bases and 1 base respectively, with 7 bases between them. The chain's CDR3 is CASRGSGANVLTF. The CDR3 region has the DNA TGTGCCAGTCGGGGTTCTGGGGCCAACGTCCTGACTTTC. The full variable domain, rest sourced from reference TRBV27 and TRBJ2-6, is EAQVTQNPRYLITVTGKKLTVTCSQNMNHEYMSWYRQDPGLGLRQIYYSMNVEVTDKGDVPEGYKVSRKEKRNFPLILESPSPNQTSLYFCASRGSGANVLTFGAGSRLTVL.

This clone occurred a few times. This sequence joins TRBV6-4 and TRBJ1-6, with TRBD1 matching 8 bases. V shed 4 bases, J shed 6 bases, and the junction held 2 bases outside the gene matches. Germline V gives CDR1 MRHNA, CDR2 SNTAGT. The CDR3 sequence is 14 residues long. The CDR3 is CASSVQGANSPLHF. The CDR3, as DNA: TGTGCCAGCAGTGTCCAGGGGGCTAATTCACCCCTCCACTTT.

The genes are TRBV30 and TRBJ1-5, with 7 bases lining up with TRBD1. The V and J ends lost 5 bases and 2 bases, in that order; junction bases with no gene match: 3. The CDR3 is made up of 13 amino acids. Germline CDR1 is GTSNPN and CDR2 is SVGIG (reference sequence). For the CDR3, the DNA is TGTGCCTGGGACAGGGATGGCAATCAGCCCCAGCATTTT. Translated: CAWDRDGNQPQHF.

V is TRBV2 and J is TRBJ2-7, with TRBD1 identical over 7 bases. The CDR3 loop spans 13 amino acids. The V and J ends lost 11 bases and 3 bases, in that order; junction bases with no gene match: 10. Germline assignment: CDR1 SNHLY and CDR2 FYNNEI. This CDR3 is CACIWDRDYEQYF. The CDR3 nucleotides are TGTGCCTGCATCTGGGACAGAGACTACGAGCAGTACTTC.

V is TRBV5-1 and J is TRBJ2-6, with D unclear. Germline V gene data show CDR1 as SGHRS and CDR2 as YFSETQ. V was shortened by 5 bases and J by 1 base, with 4 bases between the two germline ends. The CDR3 consists of 13 residues. The DNA for the CDR3 is TGCGCCAGCAGTCCATCTGGGGCCAACGTCCTGACTTTC. This codes for CASSPSGANVLTF.

The chain is built from TRBV7-9 and TRBJ1-2, with D possibly TRBD1 on 6 matching bases. CDR1 is SEHNR and CDR2 is FQNEAQ in the germline V gene (reference sequence). This CDR3 spans 14 amino acids. The V end lost 2 bases, the J end lost 4 bases, and 11 bases lay between the germline ends. The CDR3 reads CASSLLDSPYGYTF. For the CDR3, the DNA is TGTGCCAGCAGCTTATTGGACAGTCCCTATGGCTACACCTTC.

V gene TRBV5-1 combines with J gene TRBJ2-5; TRBD1 agrees at 10 bases. The length of the CDR3 is 16 residues. Germline trimming cut 4 bases from V and 5 bases from J; bases unmatched to any gene: 11. Per germline, CDR1 SGHRS and CDR2 YFSETQ. Written as DNA, the CDR3 is TGCGCCAGCAGCGGCCAGGGACAGGGGACCGGGGAGACCCAGTACTTC. As protein: CASSGQGQGTGETQYF.

The chain carries TRBV7-2 and TRBJ2-2; 7 bases are a match to TRBD2. The J segment lost 1 base and the V segment lost 5 bases, leaving 7 bases of the junction unmatched. The germline CDR1 and CDR2 sequences are SGHTA and FQGNSA. This CDR3 spans 16 amino acids. The CDR3, as DNA: TGTGCCAGCAGCCTCCAACCGGGGGGGAACACCGGGGAGCTGTTTTTT. Translation gives CASSLQPGGNTGELFF.

CDR3 sequence (DNA): TGTGCCAGCAGCCAAGATTTAGCTAATGAAAAACTGTTTTTT. Amino acids: CASSQDLANEKLFF. V gene TRBV3-1 (or the pseudogene TRBV3-2) combines with J gene TRBJ1-4; unclear D gene. Trimming took off 0 bases at V and 3 bases at J, with 5 bases between the two ends. Germline CDR1 is LGHDT and CDR2 is YNNKEL (reference sequence). This CDR3 has 14 amino acids.